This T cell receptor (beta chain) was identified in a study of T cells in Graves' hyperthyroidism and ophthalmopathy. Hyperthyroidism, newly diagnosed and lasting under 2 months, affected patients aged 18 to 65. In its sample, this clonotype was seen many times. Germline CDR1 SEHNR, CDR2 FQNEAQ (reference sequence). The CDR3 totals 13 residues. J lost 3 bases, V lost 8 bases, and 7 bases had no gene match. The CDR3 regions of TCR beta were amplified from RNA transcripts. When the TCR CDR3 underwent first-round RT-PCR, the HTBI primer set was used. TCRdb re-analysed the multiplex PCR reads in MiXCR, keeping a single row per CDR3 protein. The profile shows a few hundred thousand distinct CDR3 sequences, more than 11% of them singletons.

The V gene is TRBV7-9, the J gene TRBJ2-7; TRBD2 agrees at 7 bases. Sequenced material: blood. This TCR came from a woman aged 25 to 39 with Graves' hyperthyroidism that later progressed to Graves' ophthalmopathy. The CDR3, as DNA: TGTGCCAGCGGAAGGGAGGGAAGCTACGAGCAGTACTTC. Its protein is CASGREGSYEQYF.